Listed here are 14 T cell receptor beta chains from one sample, sequenced in a study of blood T cell repertoires in COVID-19 (TCRdb year 2020). Library construction relied on the immunoSEQ multiplex PCR assay. TCRdb holds this immuneACCESS table with in-frame rearrangements only. Some clones are missing; in checked studies, unresolved V genes explain under half, and the rest has no known cause. The sample table holds 97,000 or so clones, of which around 87% were seen once. Clones ranked in the top ten supply more than 5% of the sample. The source material was peripheral blood. The receptors were sampled from a woman between 50 and 59 years old with COVID-19, enrolled during active disease.

The chain couples TRBV5-4 to TRBJ1-3, with D unclear. The germline V gene has CDR1 SGHNT and CDR2 YYREEE (reference sequence). The CDR3 loop spans 17 amino acids. With 4 bases removed from V and 2 bases from J, the gap between germline ends came to 19 bases. The DNA of the CDR3 is TGTGCCAGCAGCGTGGCCCCGTCAGTTTCAACTGGAAACACCATATATTTT. It yields the protein CASSVAPSVSTGNTIYF.

The chain links TRBV6-5 to TRBJ1-4; 8 nucleotides match TRBD1. The CDR3 consists of 14 residues. Per the germline V gene, CDR1 is MNHEY and CDR2 is SVGAGI. Trimming at V came to 6 bases and at J to 7 bases, leaving 7 bases not matched to a gene. This chain's CDR3 is CASRLGQGGEKLFF. In nucleotides, the CDR3 is TGTGCCAGCAGGCTCGGACAGGGTGGTGAAAAACTGTTTTTT.

The chain joins TRBV14 to TRBJ2-1; D remains ambiguous. The CDR3 is made up of 14 amino acids. The V end was cut by 3 bases, the J end by 4 bases, with 10 bases between. The germline CDR1 and CDR2 sequences are SGHDN and FVKESK. CDR3 coding DNA: TGTGCCAGCAGCCAGTCCCTAGTTTACAATGAGCAGTTCTTC. Amino acids: CASSQSLVYNEQFF.

The chain uses TRBV25-1 and TRBJ2-1, with 7 bases fitting TRBD2. Trimming at V came to 10 bases and at J to 7 bases, leaving 10 bases not matched to a gene. Germline-derived CDR1 and CDR2 are MGHDK and SYGVNS. CDR3 length: 13 residues. The CDR3 spells CATSWGGGNEQFF. In DNA form, the CDR3 reads TGTGCCACCTCTTGGGGCGGGGGTAATGAGCAGTTCTTC.

This clone is a singleton in its sample. CDR3 DNA sequence: TGTGCCAGCAGTTTATTAAGAGGGTCCCCCTACGAGCAGTACTTC. Its translation: CASSLLRGSPYEQYF. The genes are TRBV28 and TRBJ2-7; the D gene is possibly TRBD2 (5 bases). The V and J ends lost 1 base and 2 bases respectively, with 12 bases between them. Germline loops: CDR1 MDHEN, CDR2 SYDVKM. This CDR3 has 15 residues.

J is TRBJ1-2 and V is TRBV5-1, with 12 bases lining up with TRBD1. V lost 3 bases to trimming and J lost 7 bases; unmatched junction nucleotides: 4. The CDR3 has 14 residues. Germline assignment: CDR1 SGHRS and CDR2 YFSETQ. Here the CDR3 reads CASSWDRGRGGYTF. The CDR3 coding sequence is TGCGCCAGCAGCTGGGACAGGGGGCGCGGTGGCTACACCTTC.

CDR3 sequence: CASSAEQSNNSPLHF. As DNA, the CDR3 is TGTGCCAGCAGCGCTGAACAGAGCAATAATTCACCCCTCCACTTT. The gene calls are TRBV7-3 and TRBJ1-6, with no clear D. This CDR3 has 15 amino acids. Germline V gives CDR1 SGHTA, CDR2 FQGTGA. Trimming pared 5 bases from V and 5 bases from J, leaving 13 bases between. Supplemented by reference TRBV7-3 and TRBJ1-6, the full variable domain reads GAGVSQTPSNKVTEKGKYVELRCDPISGHTALYWYRQSLGQGPEFLIYFQGTGAADDSGLPNDRFFAVRPEGSVSTLKIQRTERGDSAVYLCASSAEQSNNSPLHFGNGTRLTVT.

The chain uses TRBV4-2 and TRBJ2-3; TRBD2 agrees at 10 bases. Trimming at V came to 4 bases and at J to 7 bases, leaving 11 bases not matched to a gene. Germline values: CDR1 LGHNA, CDR2 YNFKEQ. CDR3 size: 16 residues. CDR3 sequence reads: CASSPGPAGGQNTQYF. CDR3 nucleotides: TGTGCCAGCAGCCCGGGGCCAGCGGGGGGGCAAAATACGCAGTATTTT.

The chain combines TRBV28 with TRBJ2-7; D gene unclear. This CDR3 is 12 amino acids long. The V and J ends lost 1 base and 3 bases respectively, with 4 bases between them. Germline V gene data show CDR1 as MDHEN and CDR2 as SYDVKM. CDR3 region: CASSLSNYEQYF. In DNA, the CDR3 is TGTGCCAGCAGTTTATCCAACTACGAGCAGTACTTC.

This clone was counted a single time. The junction shows a germline mismatch at one end, possibly a read error. The genes are TRBV4-1 and TRBJ2-7; possibly TRBD1 for D (6 bases). The CDR3 consists of 11 residues. Germline CDR1 is MGHRA and CDR2 is YSYEKL. DNA of the CDR3: TGCGCCAGCAGCGCTACCGGGACAATACTCTTC. Translation: CASSATGTILF.

CDR3 sequence: CATGEGRTDTQYF. In nucleotides, the CDR3 is TGTGCGACAGGGGAAGGAAGAACAGATACGCAGTATTTT. V is TRBV2 and J is TRBJ2-3; 8 bases are a match to TRBD1. Germline loops: CDR1 SNHLY, CDR2 FYNNEI. This CDR3 is built from 13 residues.

This clone has a handful of counts. This sequence joins TRBV4-1 and TRBJ2-3; TRBD1 agrees at 7 bases. The CDR3 extends over 15 amino acids. With V trimmed by 1 base and J by 4 bases, 5 bases remained unmatched. Germline V gene sequence: CDR1 MGHRA, CDR2 YSYEKL. The CDR3 DNA reads as TGCGCCAGCAGCCAAGCGTTCACAGGGGCAGATACGCAGTATTTT. It specifies CASSQAFTGADTQYF.

The chain links TRBV5-1 to TRBJ2-1, with D maybe TRBD2 (5 bases). Germline V gives CDR1 SGHRS, CDR2 YFSETQ. Trimming removed 0 bases from V and 5 bases from J, with 9 bases in between. The CDR3 contains 14 residues. The DNA for the CDR3 is TGCGCCAGCAGCTTGGATACAGCGGACAATGAGCAGTTCTTC. As protein: CASSLDTADNEQFF.

The V and J genes are TRBV3-1 (or the pseudogene TRBV3-2) and TRBJ1-2; possibly TRBD1 for D (6 bases). V lost 3 bases, J lost 6 bases, and 14 bases lay in between. Germline assignment: CDR1 LGHDT and CDR2 YNNKEL (reference sequence). CDR3 length equals 14 residues. CDR3 DNA sequence: TGTGCCAGCAGCCACGGGACAATTTCAGATGGCTACACCTTC. This translates into CASSHGTISDGYTF.